One and the same sample provided the 31 T cell receptor beta chains below, sequenced in a study of cytomegalovirus exposure and HLA in healthy donors (dated by TCRdb to 2016 to 2017). Libraries were made using the immunoSEQ multiplex PCR assay. For the multiplex PCR, a mixture combining 60 forward primers for TCR Vbeta segments and 13 reverse primers for TCR Jbeta segments was used. The clones in this table, taken by TCRdb from immuneACCESS, are in-frame only. Not every clone is retained; where verified, under half of the shortfall comes from an unresolved V gene, and the cause of the rest is unknown. The sample table holds about 92,000 clones, of which approximately 71% were seen once. The ten biggest clones cover roughly 2.8% of the sample. Input material: PBMCs. These receptor sequences come from a man aged 45-65 years in good health and CMV-seronegative.

The chain recombines TRBV10-3 with TRBJ2-3, with 8 nucleotides matching TRBD2. The CDR3 is 15 residues long. Losses at the gene ends were 10 bases for V and 0 bases for J; bases not matched to a gene: 9. Germline assignment: CDR1 ENHRY and CDR2 SYGVKD. This CDR3 reads CATGAGGSSTDTQYF. The DNA of the CDR3 is TGTGCCACCGGCGCGGGGGGTTCTAGCACAGATACGCAGTATTTT.

This clone was observed a handful of times. Other DNA sequences in the same sample also yield this CDR3. The rearrangement uses TRBV7-2 and TRBJ1-5; tentatively, D is TRBD1 (6 bases). CDR1 and CDR2 from the germline V gene are SGHTA and FQGNSA. This CDR3 is built from 13 residues. Trimming left V 4 bases short and J 5 bases short, with 9 bases between. CDR3 protein: CASSSHRDQPQHF. The CDR3 nucleotides read TGTGCCAGCAGCTCTCACAGGGATCAGCCCCAGCATTTT.

The V gene is TRBV29-1, the J gene TRBJ1-4, with TRBD1 matching 9 bases. This CDR3 spans 15 amino acids. CDR1 is SQVTM and CDR2 is ANQGSEA in the germline V gene. Losses at the gene ends were 1 base for V and 8 bases for J; bases not matched to a gene: 8. The CDR3 DNA follows: TGCAGCGTTGAAGGGCTCGACAGGGGGAGAGAAAAACTGTTTTTT. Residues: CSVEGLDRGREKLFF.

This clone has a handful of counts. The chain combines TRBV14 with TRBJ1-1; D is perhaps TRBD1 (5 bases). This CDR3 contains 15 residues. V shed 5 bases and J shed 0 bases, with 13 bases lying between them. CDR1 is SGHDN, CDR2 FVKESK, per germline. The CDR3 sequence is CASSFGGTVNTEAFF. The CDR3 region has the DNA TGTGCCAGCAGCTTCGGGGGGACGGTGAACACTGAAGCTTTCTTT.

This clone was seen just once. This chain connects TRBV6-1 to TRBJ2-7; a possible D gene is TRBD1 (5 bases). The CDR3 runs 18 residues. Trimming took off 0 bases at V and 0 bases at J, with 18 bases between the two ends. Germline V lookup: CDR1 MNHNS, CDR2 SASEGT. CDR3 in DNA: TGTGCCAGCAGTGAAGCGACCGGTGGGGCCCTCAGCTCCTACGAGCAGTACGTC. Amino acid sequence: CASSEATGGALSSYEQYV.

The rearrangement links TRBV29-1 to TRBJ2-1, with D perhaps TRBD1 (5 bases). Trimming took 6 bases from V and 5 from J, leaving 11 bases between them. CDR1 and CDR2 (germline): SQVTM, ANQGSEA. There are 12 residues in the CDR3. Here the CDR3 reads CSVYDRNNEQFF. The CDR3 coding sequence is TGCAGCGTCTATGACAGAAACAATGAGCAGTTCTTC.

This chain links TRBV4-3 with TRBJ1-3, with D uncertain. The CDR3 has 17 residues. Germline V CDR1 and CDR2: LGHNA, YSLEER. V dropped 0 bases and J dropped 0 bases, with 12 bases sitting between them. The CDR3 loop is CASSQDPQVGSGNTIYF. The CDR3, as DNA: TGCGCCAGCAGCCAAGATCCGCAGGTTGGCTCTGGAAACACCATATATTTT.

The chain couples TRBV9 to TRBJ2-3, with no clear D. Germline-derived CDR1 and CDR2 are SGDLS and YYNGEE. V lost 0 bases and J lost 6, with 11 bases in between. This CDR3 contains 14 residues. The CDR3 sequence: CASSVGSTDDTQYF. The CDR3 nucleotides are TGTGCCAGCAGCGTAGGTAGTACTGATGATACGCAGTATTTT.

The chain uses TRBV5-8 and TRBJ2-5, with 15 bases lining up with TRBD2. The CDR3 runs 17 residues. Germline values: CDR1 SGHTS, CDR2 YDEGEE. The V gene end was trimmed by 4 bases and the J gene end by 5 bases; junction bases not matched to a gene: 9. The CDR3 DNA sequence: TGTGCCAGCAGCGGGGGACTAGCGGGGGGTCGGGAGGAGACCCAGTACTTC. Its protein is CASSGGLAGGREETQYF.

The chain combines TRBV7-2 with TRBJ2-7; D is perhaps TRBD1 (6 bases). The germline V and J ends were trimmed by 5 bases and 7 bases, with 21 bases remaining between them. Germline CDR1 SGHTA, CDR2 FQGNSA. The CDR3 has 15 amino acids. DNA for the CDR3: TGTGCCAGCAGCGTCGAGGACAGAAGGACTCTAGAGCAGTACTTC. This translates into CASSVEDRRTLEQYF.

J is TRBJ2-2 and V is TRBV7-6; a weak D match, TRBD1 (6 bases). This CDR3 has 15 residues. Deletions cut 5 bases from V and 6 bases from J, with 16 bases between. CDR1 and CDR2 (germline): SGHVS, FNYEAQ. Here the CDR3 reads CASSPRYQGSGELFF. The CDR3 DNA follows: TGTGCCAGCAGCCCAAGATACCAGGGGTCCGGGGAGCTGTTTTTT.

The chain employs TRBV21-1 and TRBJ2-1; the table calls TRBD1, which could not be checked here. TRBV21-1 is classified as a pseudogene. The CDR3 sequence is 14 residues long. The CDR3 loop is CASSTEYRVNEQFF. As DNA, the CDR3 is TGTGCCAGCAGCACAGAATACAGGGTCAATGAGCAGTTCTTC.

This clone turned up a few times. This rearrangement joins TRBV9 to TRBJ2-5, with TRBD2 matching over 12 bases. This CDR3 is built from 15 residues. Germline V gene lookup returns CDR1 SGDLS and CDR2 YYNGEE. V gave up 6 bases and J gave up 3 bases; unmatched junction bases: 6. This CDR3 is CASNRLAGEKETQYF. DNA for the CDR3: TGTGCCAGCAATCGACTAGCGGGGGAAAAAGAGACCCAGTACTTC.

This chain links TRBV5-6 with TRBJ1-4; weak D call: TRBD1 (5 bases). Germline CDR1 SGHDT, CDR2 YYEEEE. This CDR3 contains 16 residues. V was pared by 5 bases and J by 4 bases, with 18 bases between. The CDR3: CASSLTEGRFNEKLFF. CDR3 DNA sequence: TGTGCCAGCAGTTTAACGGAGGGACGGTTTAATGAAAAACTGTTTTTT. The full variable domain, with the rest looked up from reference TRBV5-6 and TRBJ1-4, is DAGVTQSPTHLIKTRGQQVTLRCSPKSGHDTVSWYQQALGQGPQFIFQYYEEEERQRGNFPDRFSGHQFPNYSSELNVNALLLGDSALYLCASSLTEGRFNEKLFFGSGTQLSVL.

The gene calls are TRBV5-1 and TRBJ2-5, with 9 nucleotides matching TRBD1. CDR3 size: 17 residues. Germline V gene lookup returns CDR1 SGHRS and CDR2 YFSETQ. V lost 0 bases to trimming and J lost 4 bases; unmatched junction nucleotides: 10. This CDR3 is CASSLEPTGGSGETQYF. The CDR3 nucleotides are TGCGCCAGCAGCTTGGAACCGACAGGGGGAAGCGGAGAGACCCAGTACTTC.

The chain uses TRBV5-1 and TRBJ1-2, with a possible D match to TRBD1 (6 bases). Germline V gene data show CDR1 as SGHRS and CDR2 as YFSETQ. V was pared by 5 bases and J by 6 bases, with 14 bases between. CDR3 length: 13 amino acids. CDR3 sequence (DNA): TGCGCCAGCAGAGTAACAGGGCCGGATGGCTACACCTTC. It translates to CASRVTGPDGYTF.

This sequence joins TRBV5-6 and TRBJ2-5, with a tentative D call TRBD1 (5 bases). Trimming stripped 4 bases from V and 2 bases from J, with 9 bases between. The CDR3 is made up of 13 amino acids. The V gene's germline CDR1 is SGHDT and CDR2 YYEEEE. DNA for the CDR3: TGTGCCAGCAGCGCTGACAGACAAGAGACCCAGTACTTC. Translating it yields CASSADRQETQYF.

DNA for the CDR3: TGCGCCAGCAGCCGGGGGAACCCCGAGACCCAGTACTTC. This encodes CASSRGNPETQYF. The V call is TRBV5-1, the J call TRBJ2-5, with D perhaps TRBD2 (6 bases). The CDR3 is 13 residues long. Trimming stripped 4 bases from V and 5 bases from J, with 12 bases between. The germline CDR1 and CDR2 sequences are SGHRS and YFSETQ.

This clone turned up a few times. This rearrangement joins TRBV6-1 to TRBJ1-1, with a possible D match to TRBD1 (6 bases). The V gene's germline CDR1 is MNHNS and CDR2 SASEGT. The CDR3 has 12 residues. Trimming cost V 5 bases and J 11 bases, with 15 bases left between them. The DNA of the CDR3 is TGTGCCAGCAGTCGGGGGGCAGCCGGTGCTTTCTTT. Translation gives CASSRGAAGAFF.

Only one count was recorded for this clone. This rearrangement joins TRBV2 to TRBJ2-7; TRBD1 is a possible D gene (6 bases). Germline V gene data show CDR1 as SNHLY and CDR2 as FYNNEI. The length of the CDR3 is 12 residues. The V and J ends lost 4 bases and 6 bases respectively, with 10 bases between them. As DNA, the CDR3 is TGTGCCAGCAGTGCCGGCAGGGGCGAGCAGTACGTC. Its translation is CASSAGRGEQYV.

The CDR3: CASSLAPRVYEQYV. CDR3 bases: TGCGCCAGCAGCTTGGCCCCCAGGGTCTACGAGCAGTACGTC. V usage is TRBV5-1 and J usage is TRBJ2-7; TRBD1 is a possible D gene (5 bases). V was shortened by 0 bases and J by 3 bases, with 10 bases between the two germline ends. Per the germline V gene, CDR1 is SGHRS and CDR2 is YFSETQ. CDR3 length: 14 residues.

The chain joins TRBV5-1 to TRBJ1-4; tentatively, D is TRBD1 (6 bases). The germline gives CDR1 SGHRS, CDR2 YFSETQ. The CDR3 covers 14 residues. V dropped 4 bases and J dropped 1 base, with 8 bases sitting between them. DNA for the CDR3: TGCGCCAGCAGCCTACAGGGAACTAATGAAAAACTGTTTTTT. It specifies CASSLQGTNEKLFF.

The J gene is TRBJ1-1, the V gene TRBV7-8, with unresolved D. Trimming removed 3 bases from V and 2 bases from J, with 10 bases in between. The CDR3 totals 14 residues. In germline, CDR1 is SGHVS, CDR2 FQNEAQ. In DNA, the CDR3 is TGTGCCAGCAGCTTCGCGGAGGGCAACACTGAAGCTTTCTTT. This translates into CASSFAEGNTEAFF.

The chain is built from TRBV21-1 and TRBJ2-7; TRBD2 is the table's D call, not checked against the DNA. TRBV21-1 is recorded as a pseudogene. The CDR3 runs 16 residues. The CDR3 bases are TGTGCCAGCAGCAAAGGAACGGGTCCGGAGGCCTACGAGCAGTACTTC. As protein: CASSKGTGPEAYEQYF.

J is TRBJ1-1 and V is TRBV30, with 8 bases lining up with TRBD1. The V and J ends lost 2 bases and 6 bases, in that order; junction bases with no gene match: 11. CDR1 and CDR2 from the germline V gene are GTSNPN and SVGIG (reference sequence). The CDR3 covers 15 residues. CDR3 nucleotide sequence: TGTGCCTGGAGTAGGACAGGGACGGACCGCGCTGAAGCTTTCTTT. Translating gives CAWSRTGTDRAEAFF. The complete variable domain, with remaining parts taken from reference TRBV30 and TRBJ1-1, reads SQTIHQWPATLVQPVGSPLSLECTVEGTSNPNLYWYRQAAGRGLQLLFYSVGIGQISSEVPQNLSASRPQDRQFILSSKKLLLSDSGFYLCAWSRTGTDRAEAFFGQGTRLTVV.

The rearrangement joins TRBV25-1 to TRBJ1-2; D is possibly TRBD1 (5 bases). Germline V gives CDR1 MGHDK, CDR2 SYGVNS. This CDR3 has 15 residues. V lost 1 base and J 8 bases, leaving 17 bases between the germline ends. In DNA, the CDR3 is TGTGCCAGCAGTGAATCCGGCAGGGCCACTCAGGGCTACACCTTC. Amino acid sequence: CASSESGRATQGYTF.

The J gene is TRBJ1-1, the V gene TRBV6-5; D unclear. Germline loops: CDR1 MNHEY, CDR2 SVGAGI. The V end was cut by 6 bases, the J end by 4 bases, with 12 bases between. The CDR3 is 13 amino acids. The CDR3 is CASSQDSGTEAFF. The CDR3 DNA sequence: TGTGCCAGCAGCCAAGACTCGGGCACTGAAGCTTTCTTT.

V is TRBV6-1 and J is TRBJ2-7; tentative D call: TRBD1 (6 bases). This CDR3 is built from 12 residues. CDR1 MNHNS and CDR2 SASEGT come from the germline V gene. V was trimmed by 6 bases and J by 5 bases, leaving 11 bases between them. The CDR3: CASRQGSHEQYF. The DNA for the CDR3 is TGTGCCAGCAGACAGGGATCCCACGAGCAGTACTTC.

This chain connects TRBV5-5 to TRBJ1-2, with 7 bases aligning to TRBD1. CDR1 is SGHKS, CDR2 YYEKEE, per germline (reference sequence). The CDR3 consists of 15 residues. The J segment lost 0 bases and the V segment lost 6 bases, leaving 8 bases of the junction unmatched. The CDR3 DNA reads TGTGCCAGCAAGGGGGCGCTGGGATCTAACTATGGCTACACCTTC. Translated, it gives CASKGALGSNYGYTF. Combining the CDR3 with reference TRBV5-5 and TRBJ1-2 gives the whole variable domain DAGVTQSPTHLIKTRGQQVTLRCSPISGHKSVSWYQQVLGQGPQFIFQYYEKEERGRGNFPDRFSARQFPNYSSELNVNALLLGDSALYLCASKGALGSNYGYTFGSGTRLTVV.

A remark on this clone: At the DNA level, this CDR3 is encoded by other sequences in the same sample as well. The J gene is TRBJ1-1, the V gene TRBV2, with D hard to call. V was cut by 1 base and J by 5 bases, with 8 bases left in between. Germline lookup yields CDR1 SNHLY and CDR2 FYNNEI. The CDR3 has 13 amino acids. CDR3 sequence: CASSEGAGTEAFF. CDR3 in DNA: TGTGCCAGCAGTGAAGGGGCGGGGACTGAAGCTTTCTTT. The variable domain in full, completed from reference TRBV2 and TRBJ1-1, reads EPEVTQTPSHQVTQMGQEVILRCVPISNHLYFYWYRQILGQKVEFLVSFYNNEISEKSEIFDDQFSVERPDGSNFTLKIRSTKLEDSAMYFCASSEGAGTEAFFGQGTRLTVV.

The chain employs TRBV23-1 and TRBJ1-2; TRBD1 aligns across 9 bases. TRBV23-1 is an ORF, and what it does is uncertain. The CDR3 loop spans 14 amino acids. The ends lost 2 bases at V and 4 bases at J; junction bases unmatched: 2. CDR3 loop: CASSQVDRGYGYTF. The CDR3 DNA reads as TGCGCCAGCAGTCAAGTGGACAGGGGCTATGGCTACACCTTC.